The 21 T cell receptor beta chains below all came from one sample that was sequenced in a study of cytomegalovirus exposure and HLA in healthy donors. 13 Jbeta primers and 60 Vbeta primers were used for the PCR. Repertoires were generated with immunoSEQ multiplex PCR, while TCRdb's copy carries only in-frame clones and drops some. This table holds 150,000 to 200,000 clones, over 75% found once. The sample was PBMCs. The source of these receptors is a man between 18 and 35 years old in good health and CMV-seronegative.

The J gene is TRBJ1-2, the V gene TRBV27; D is possibly TRBD1 (5 bases). The V and J ends lost 0 bases and 5 bases respectively, with 16 bases between them. Germline CDR1 and CDR2: MNHEY and SMNVEV (reference sequence). This CDR3 contains 16 residues. The CDR3 loop reads CASSLSARADRYGYTF. The CDR3 DNA reads as TGTGCCAGCAGTTTATCGGCCAGGGCCGATCGGTATGGCTACACCTTC.

This chain connects TRBV6-1 to TRBJ1-4; the D gene is possibly TRBD1 (6 bases). This CDR3 is 13 amino acids long. Germline V CDR1 and CDR2: MNHNS, SASEGT. V lost 8 bases, J lost 7 bases, and 14 bases lay in between. CDR3 in DNA: TGTGCCAGCGCCTCGGGGGGCGGTGAAAAACTGTTTTTT. Translated: CASASGGGEKLFF.

The table lists this clone with a few counts. The J gene is TRBJ2-1, the V gene TRBV7-2; 10 nucleotides align to TRBD2. Germline V lookup: CDR1 SGHTA, CDR2 FQGNSA. The CDR3 has 16 residues. Germline trimming cut 0 bases from V and 6 bases from J; bases unmatched to any gene: 5. In nucleotides, the CDR3 is TGTGCCAGCAGCTTAGCTAGCGGGGGGTTAGGCAATGAGCAGTTCTTC. This codes for CASSLASGGLGNEQFF.

J is TRBJ2-7 and V is TRBV30; 8 nucleotides align to TRBD1. The V gene's germline CDR1 is GTSNPN and CDR2 SVGIG (reference sequence). V shed 5 bases, J shed 6 bases, and the junction held 9 bases outside the gene matches. The CDR3 has 13 residues. This CDR3 reads CAWVKDRVGEQYF. The CDR3 DNA sequence: TGTGCCTGGGTCAAGGACAGGGTGGGCGAGCAGTACTTC.

The rearrangement links TRBV5-6 to TRBJ2-5, with 10 bases fitting TRBD2. V gave up 0 bases and J gave up 1 base; unmatched junction bases: 6. The germline CDR1 and CDR2 sequences are SGHDT and YYEEEE. This CDR3 comprises 17 residues. The CDR3 DNA reads TGTGCCAGCAGCTTGGGGGGTAGCGGGAGGCTCCAAGAGACCCAGTACTTC. Encoded protein: CASSLGGSGRLQETQYF.

About this clone: This same CDR3 is encoded by further DNA sequences in the sample. This sequence joins TRBV19 and TRBJ2-3; 13 bases are shared with TRBD2. CDR3 length equals 15 residues. V gave up 5 bases and J gave up 3 bases; unmatched junction bases: 2. Germline V gene data show CDR1 as LNHDA and CDR2 as SQIVND (reference sequence). CDR3 loop: CASSPGLAGTDTQYF. In DNA, the CDR3 is TGTGCCAGTAGTCCGGGACTAGCGGGGACAGATACGCAGTATTTT.

V gene TRBV6-6 combines with J gene TRBJ1-1; no definite D call. Trimming cost V 4 bases and J 3 bases, with 15 bases left between them. Per the germline V gene, CDR1 is MNHNY and CDR2 is SVGAGI (reference sequence). This CDR3 has 15 amino acids. The CDR3 loop reads CASSSQFPADTEAFF. For the CDR3, the DNA is TGTGCCAGCAGTTCCCAGTTCCCGGCGGACACTGAAGCTTTCTTT.

Only a few counts were recorded for this clone. This chain connects TRBV5-1 to TRBJ2-7; 9 bases map to TRBD1. The CDR3 runs to 15 residues. The germline CDR1 and CDR2 sequences are SGHRS and YFSETQ. With 4 bases clipped from V and 3 bases from J, the junction kept 8 bases outside the gene matches. The CDR3 coding sequence is TGCGCCAGCAGCAAAGGGACAGGGACGAACTACGAGCAGTACTTC. Its protein is CASSKGTGTNYEQYF.

This clone was seen more than once but under ten times. The V and J genes are TRBV29-1 and TRBJ2-7, with D tentatively TRBD1 (6 bases). Trimming cost V 7 bases and J 0 bases, with 13 bases left between them. The length of the CDR3 is 13 residues. Germline loops: CDR1 SQVTM, CDR2 ANQGSEA. CDR3 sequence: CSAGQLSSYEQYF. CDR3 sequence (DNA): TGCAGCGCAGGACAGTTGAGCTCCTACGAGCAGTACTTC.

This chain links TRBV30 with TRBJ2-7; TRBD1 matches at 7 bases. Germline V gene sequence: CDR1 GTSNPN, CDR2 SVGIG (reference sequence). The V gene end was trimmed by 3 bases and the J gene end by 3 bases; junction bases not matched to a gene: 5. The CDR3 runs to 13 residues. Here the CDR3 reads CAWSRDSYYEQYF. CDR3 DNA: TGTGCCTGGAGCCGGGACAGTTACTACGAGCAGTACTTC.

On this clone: Other DNA sequences in the same sample also yield this CDR3. The V and J genes are TRBV30 and TRBJ1-3; D unresolved. The CDR3 extends over 12 amino acids. V lost 3 bases and J lost 7, with 10 bases in between. Germline CDR1 and CDR2: GTSNPN and SVGIG (reference sequence). The CDR3 bases are TGTGCCTGGAGGCGGGTGGGGAACACCATATATTTT. It is translated as CAWRRVGNTIYF.

Only one count was recorded for this clone. The chain employs TRBV9 and TRBJ1-1, with unresolved D. Germline loops: CDR1 SGDLS, CDR2 YYNGEE. V was pared by 2 bases and J by 3 bases, with 11 bases between. The CDR3 totals 14 residues. The CDR3 loop reads CASSVTQSDTEAFF. The DNA for the CDR3 is TGTGCCAGCAGCGTGACTCAATCGGACACTGAAGCTTTCTTT. The variable domain in full, completed from reference TRBV9 and TRBJ1-1, reads DSGVTQTPKHLITATGQRVTLRCSPRSGDLSVYWYQQSLDQGLQFLIQYYNGEERAKGNILERFSAQQFPDLHSELNLSSLELGDSALYFCASSVTQSDTEAFFGQGTRLTVV.

The V call is TRBV7-2, the J call TRBJ2-5; 10 bases are a match to TRBD1. Per the germline V gene, CDR1 is SGHTA and CDR2 is FQGNSA. J was trimmed by 5 bases and V by 7 bases; bases with no gene match: 7. The CDR3 loop spans 14 amino acids. The DNA for the CDR3 is TGTGCCAGCACTCCGGGACAGGGGAAGGAGACCCAGTACTTC. The encoded protein is CASTPGQGKETQYF.

The CDR3 coding sequence is TGTGCCAGCAGCCAAACTAGCACAGATACGCAGTATTTT. This codes for CASSQTSTDTQYF. The V gene is TRBV4-2, the J gene TRBJ2-3, with no clear D. The germline V and J ends were trimmed by 2 bases and 0 bases, with 3 bases remaining between them. The CDR3 consists of 13 residues. Germline V gene data show CDR1 as LGHNA and CDR2 as YNFKEQ.

The chain recombines TRBV5-1 with TRBJ2-1; D may be TRBD2 (5 bases). Germline V CDR1 and CDR2: SGHRS, YFSETQ. V was clipped by 4 bases and J by 9 bases, with 14 bases between them. This CDR3 is 13 amino acids long. The CDR3 DNA is TGCGCCAGCAGCCCCCCGTCGGGGAGTGAGCAGTTCTTC. It yields the protein CASSPPSGSEQFF.

This chain links TRBV5-6 with TRBJ2-3; D is uncertain. V dropped 1 base and J dropped 0 bases, with 15 bases sitting between them. Germline V gene lookup returns CDR1 SGHDT and CDR2 YYEEEE. The CDR3 consists of 17 residues. The chain's CDR3 is CASSLKWIRSSTDTQYF. The CDR3 nucleotides read TGTGCCAGCAGCTTGAAATGGATCCGGAGCAGCACAGATACGCAGTATTTT.

The chain has TRBV6-5 and TRBJ2-7, with 10 bases matching TRBD1. This CDR3 has 15 residues. V lost 7 bases, J lost 2 bases, and 8 bases stayed unmatched. The germline V gene has CDR1 MNHEY and CDR2 SVGAGI. The DNA of the CDR3 is TGTGCCAGCAAACAAGGGACAGGGGCTCCCTACGAGCAGTACTTC. Encoded protein: CASKQGTGAPYEQYF.

Worth noting for this clone: The junction shows a germline mismatch at one end, possibly a read error. The gene calls are TRBV5-1 and TRBJ2-3; 7 nucleotides align to TRBD2. CDR3 size: 15 residues. The germline CDR1 and CDR2 sequences are SGHRS and YFSETQ. The CDR3 protein is CASSLGGSRTDTRYF. In DNA, the CDR3 is TGCGCCAGCAGCTTGGGCGGGAGTCGTACAGATACGCGGTATTTT. The whole variable domain, filled in from reference TRBV5-1 and TRBJ2-3, reads KAGVTQTPRYLIKTRGQQVTLSCSPISGHRSVSWYQQTPGQGLQFLFEYFSETQRNKGNFPGRFSGRQFSNSRSEMNVSTLELGDSALYLCASSLGGSRTDTRYFGPGTRLTVL.

The J gene is TRBJ1-5, the V gene TRBV6-1; maybe TRBD1 (6 bases). V was clipped by 1 base and J by 5 bases, with 12 bases between them. Looked up from germline, CDR1 is MNHNS and CDR2 is SASEGT. This CDR3 region has 15 residues. CDR3 amino acids: CASSEGAGADQPQHF. The CDR3 coding sequence is TGTGCCAGCAGTGAAGGGGCGGGGGCAGATCAGCCCCAGCATTTT.

The V call is TRBV19, the J call TRBJ2-1; the match to TRBD1 covers 8 bases. Germline V gene lookup returns CDR1 LNHDA and CDR2 SQIVND (reference sequence). With 2 bases clipped from V and 9 bases from J, the junction kept 6 bases outside the gene matches. The CDR3 runs 14 residues. The CDR3 nucleotides are TGTGCCAGTAGTATAAGTAACAGGGGGTCTGAGCAGTTCTTC. It encodes CASSISNRGSEQFF.

This clone appeared a single time. The chain joins TRBV30 to TRBJ1-2, with D possibly being TRBD1 (6 bases). V was shortened by 3 bases and J by 3 bases, with 11 bases between the two germline ends. This CDR3 has 13 residues. Germline V CDR1 and CDR2: GTSNPN, SVGIG (reference sequence). CDR3 loop: CAWRGHRDYGYTF. The CDR3 DNA follows: TGTGCCTGGAGGGGACACAGGGACTATGGCTACACCTTC.